What follows are 30 T cell receptor beta chains derived from one specimen sequenced in a study of cytomegalovirus exposure and HLA in healthy donors. PCR was performed using 60 Vbeta and 13 Jbeta primers. The data were produced by immunoSEQ multiplex PCR, yet TCRdb's version contains in-frame clones alone and is incomplete. The data show 140,000 to 150,000 clones, 75% to 80% seen once. The sequenced sample was PBMCs. The receptors derive from a male donor in good health and CMV-seronegative.

The rearrangement joins TRBV7-2 to TRBJ1-3; D gene unclear. The germline gives CDR1 SGHTA, CDR2 FQGNSA. V was shortened by 5 bases and J by 0 bases, with 11 bases between the two germline ends. The CDR3 sequence is 15 residues long. The CDR3: CASSIQFLSGNTIYF. The CDR3 nucleotides are TGTGCCAGCAGCATACAGTTTCTCTCTGGAAACACCATATATTTT.

This chain connects TRBV2 to TRBJ2-2; the D is unclear. Germline lookup yields CDR1 SNHLY and CDR2 FYNNEI. V dropped 9 bases and J dropped 1 base, with 6 bases sitting between them. This CDR3 is built from 12 residues. The CDR3 nucleotides are TGTGCCAGAAGAGAGAACACCGGGGAGCTGTTTTTT. Translation: CARRENTGELFF.

This sequence joins TRBV29-1 and TRBJ1-1; TRBD1 might be the D (6 bases). V lost 5 bases to trimming and J lost 2 bases, with 12 bases between them. CDR3 size: 13 residues. Germline V gene data show CDR1 as SQVTM and CDR2 as ANQGSEA. The CDR3 DNA reads as TGCAGCGTTCGCCTAGGGGGTAACACTGAAGCTTTCTTT. The encoded protein is CSVRLGGNTEAFF.

The rearrangement joins TRBV5-6 to TRBJ2-7; 9 nucleotides line up with TRBD1. This CDR3 is built from 17 residues. J gave up 0 bases and V 4 bases, and 11 bases lay outside the gene matches. Germline-derived CDR1 and CDR2 are SGHDT and YYEEEE. The DNA of the CDR3 is TGTGCCAGCAGCCAGTCCCGGGACAGGGCGAGCTCCTACGAGCAGTACTTC. Translated, it gives CASSQSRDRASSYEQYF.

The chain employs TRBV7-3 and TRBJ2-2, with a possible D match to TRBD1 (6 bases). Deletions cut 5 bases from V and 1 base from J, with 11 bases between. CDR3 length: 15 amino acids. Germline loops: CDR1 SGHTA, CDR2 FQGTGA. Here the CDR3 DNA reads TGTGCCAGCAGCCCGGGACATCAGAACACCGGGGAGCTGTTTTTT. It yields the protein CASSPGHQNTGELFF.

V is TRBV9 and J is TRBJ2-5, with 7 bases aligning to TRBD2. V was clipped by 1 base and J by 2 bases; unmatched bases: 5. From germline, CDR1 is SGDLS and CDR2 YYNGEE. This CDR3 has 15 residues. The CDR3 bases are TGTGCCAGCAGCGTATTCGGGGACTATCAAGAGACCCAGTACTTC. Translating gives CASSVFGDYQETQYF. The variable domain in full, with the rest retrieved from reference TRBV9 and TRBJ2-5, is DSGVTQTPKHLITATGQRVTLRCSPRSGDLSVYWYQQSLDQGLQFLIQYYNGEERAKGNILERFSAQQFPDLHSELNLSSLELGDSALYFCASSVFGDYQETQYFGPGTRLLVL.

The rearrangement joins TRBV7-2 to TRBJ2-5, with 7 bases aligning to TRBD2. Losses at the gene ends were 5 bases for V and 2 bases for J; bases not matched to a gene: 11. This CDR3 is 16 amino acids long. Looked up from germline, CDR1 is SGHTA and CDR2 is FQGNSA. CDR3 nucleotides: TGTGCCAGCAGCCCCCGGGGAGCGGGGAGGCAAGAGACCCAGTACTTC. Its translation: CASSPRGAGRQETQYF. Looking up the rest from reference TRBV7-2 and TRBJ2-5 gives the full variable domain: GAGVSQSPSNKVTEKGKDVELRCDPISGHTALYWYRQSLGQGLEFLIYFQGNSAPDKSGLPSDRFSAERTGGSVSTLTIQRTQQEDSAVYLCASSPRGAGRQETQYFGPGTRLLVL.

The CDR3 DNA reads as TGTGCCAGCAGAGGCGGGGACAGCTCCTACAATGAGCAGTTCTTC. Translating gives CASRGGDSSYNEQFF. The rearrangement uses TRBV9 and TRBJ2-1; D is possibly TRBD1 (7 bases). The CDR3 contains 15 residues. Germline assignment: CDR1 SGDLS and CDR2 YYNGEE. The germline V and J ends were trimmed by 5 bases and 0 bases, with 12 bases remaining between them.

The chain has TRBV2 and TRBJ2-1, with TRBD2 as a possible D gene (6 bases). The CDR3 loop spans 14 amino acids. V shed 0 bases and J shed 8 bases, with 11 bases lying between them. Germline CDR1 SNHLY, CDR2 FYNNEI. The CDR3 here is CASSEALWGDEQFF. CDR3 DNA sequence: TGTGCCAGCAGTGAAGCGCTTTGGGGGGATGAGCAGTTCTTC.

The chain couples TRBV5-1 to TRBJ1-6, with TRBD1 identical over 12 bases. CDR3 length: 15 residues. Germline V gene lookup returns CDR1 SGHRS and CDR2 YFSETQ. J lost 9 bases, V lost 4 bases, and 5 bases had no gene match. The CDR3 region is CASSQGDRGLSPLHF. In nucleotides, the CDR3 is TGCGCCAGCAGCCAGGGGGACAGGGGGCTTTCACCCCTCCACTTT.

J is TRBJ1-6 and V is TRBV4-1, with D possibly being TRBD1 (6 bases). V gave up 1 base and J gave up 7 bases, with 11 bases separating them. Germline loops: CDR1 MGHRA, CDR2 YSYEKL. The CDR3 extends over 15 amino acids. The CDR3 is CASSQGTANNSPLHF. Written as DNA, the CDR3 is TGCGCCAGCAGCCAAGGGACAGCTAACAATTCACCCCTCCACTTT.

The rearrangement joins TRBV4-3 to TRBJ1-2; weak D call: TRBD1 (5 bases). Germline values: CDR1 LGHNA, CDR2 YSLEER. The V and J ends lost 1 base and 6 bases respectively, with 15 bases between them. The CDR3 loop spans 15 amino acids. The CDR3, as DNA: TGCGCCAGCAGCCAAGTTCCTTCGGACACGAATGGCTACACCTTC. It codes for CASSQVPSDTNGYTF.

The chain combines TRBV28 with TRBJ1-1; weak D call: TRBD1 (5 bases). The V and J ends lost 3 bases and 11 bases respectively, with 10 bases between them. Germline-derived CDR1 and CDR2 are MDHEN and SYDVKM. This CDR3 has 11 residues. In DNA form, the CDR3 reads TGTGCCAGCAGTTTGCTCAGGGTGGCTTTCTTT. Translated: CASSLLRVAFF.

This chain connects TRBV28 to TRBJ1-2, with D hard to call. Germline V gene data show CDR1 as MDHEN and CDR2 as SYDVKM. The CDR3 has 13 residues. V was trimmed by 5 bases and J by 6 bases, leaving 13 bases between them. Written as DNA, the CDR3 is TGTGCCAGCAGTAGATCGGGATGGCATGGCTACACCTTC. It codes for CASSRSGWHGYTF.

This clone turned up a few times. The genes are TRBV5-1 and TRBJ1-1, with 8 bases matching TRBD1. Germline loops: CDR1 SGHRS, CDR2 YFSETQ. The CDR3 has 15 amino acids. V was pared by 2 bases and J by 1 base, with 4 bases of the junction left unmatched. The chain's CDR3 is CASSFRQGWNTEAFF. DNA of the CDR3: TGCGCCAGCAGCTTTCGACAGGGGTGGAACACTGAAGCTTTCTTT.

The V call is TRBV27, the J call TRBJ2-7, with D possibly matching TRBD1 (6 bases). Gene TRBJ2-5 matches the end of the DNA better, so the J call may be wrong. Germline CDR1 and CDR2: MNHEY and SMNVEV (reference sequence). The CDR3 covers 16 residues. The CDR3 loop reads CASSFMVKGGQETQYF. The CDR3 bases are TGTGCCAGCAGTTTTATGGTCAAAGGGGGCCAAGAGACCCAGTACTTC.

V and J are TRBV5-1 and TRBJ2-1; D might be TRBD1 (5 bases). Trimming took 4 bases from V and 6 from J, leaving 26 bases between them. This CDR3 is built from 18 residues. Germline V gene lookup returns CDR1 SGHRS and CDR2 YFSETQ. This chain's CDR3 is CASSLQPPTGPTVNEQFF. The DNA of the CDR3 is TGCGCCAGCAGCCTACAACCCCCTACAGGCCCAACCGTCAATGAGCAGTTCTTC. The whole variable domain, filled in from reference TRBV5-1 and TRBJ2-1, reads KAGVTQTPRYLIKTRGQQVTLSCSPISGHRSVSWYQQTPGQGLQFLFEYFSETQRNKGNFPGRFSGRQFSNSRSEMNVSTLELGDSALYLCASSLQPPTGPTVNEQFFGPGTRLTVL.

A remark on this clone: Since the CDR3 does not end with the conserved phenylalanine or tryptophan, this likely comes from a read error. J is TRBJ2-7 and V is TRBV5-4; D is perhaps TRBD1 (6 bases). Deletions cut 2 bases from V and 5 bases from J, with 11 bases between. CDR1 and CDR2 from the germline V gene are SGHNT and YYREEE (reference sequence). The CDR3 loop spans 13 amino acids. The CDR3 bases are TGTGCCAGCAGCTTACAGGGAAATCACGAGCAGTACCTC. The encoded protein is CASSLQGNHEQYL.

Worth noting for this clone: This CDR3 is also generated by other DNA sequences in the sample. The chain links TRBV4-3 to TRBJ1-5; unclear D gene. This CDR3 spans 16 amino acids. The ends were cut back, 0 bases at V and 1 base at J, with 10 bases in the middle. The germline V gene has CDR1 LGHNA and CDR2 YSLEER. CDR3 loop: CASSQDIAFSNQPQHF. The CDR3, as DNA: TGCGCCAGCAGCCAAGATATTGCGTTCAGCAATCAGCCCCAGCATTTT.

The chain carries TRBV7-2 and TRBJ2-7; D gene uncertain. V shed 1 base and J shed 6 bases, with 19 bases lying between them. Per germline, CDR1 SGHTA and CDR2 FQGNSA. The CDR3 runs to 16 residues. In DNA, the CDR3 is TGTGCCAGCAGCTTAGGTCTTGGCCAGTCGCAATCCGAGCAGTACTTC. This encodes CASSLGLGQSQSEQYF.

V usage is TRBV5-1 and J usage is TRBJ2-5; possibly TRBD1 for D (6 bases). CDR1 is SGHRS and CDR2 is YFSETQ in the germline V gene. The CDR3 is 14 residues long. Trimming shortened V by 2 bases and J by 2 bases, and 10 bases separated the two germline ends. Written as DNA, the CDR3 is TGCGCCAGCAGCTTAGGGACACAACAAGAGACCCAGTACTTC. This encodes CASSLGTQQETQYF.

The rearrangement uses TRBV6-5 and TRBJ2-7; D might be TRBD1 (6 bases). Germline loops: CDR1 MNHEY, CDR2 SVGAGI. CDR3 length equals 16 residues. Trimming removed 2 bases from V and 4 bases from J, with 18 bases in between. CDR3 amino acids: CASSYPRQAWGYEQYF. CDR3 nucleotide sequence: TGTGCCAGCAGTTACCCACGACAGGCCTGGGGTTACGAGCAGTACTTC.

This clone was observed a few times. The CDR3 spells CASSSAATSGNEQFF. The CDR3 DNA is TGTGCCAGCAGCTCAGCGGCGACTAGCGGCAATGAGCAGTTCTTC. The chain is built from TRBV7-3 and TRBJ2-1; TRBD2 matches at 9 bases. CDR3 length: 15 residues. Germline CDR1 SGHTA, CDR2 FQGTGA. V was clipped by 4 bases and J by 6 bases; unmatched bases: 7.

This chain links TRBV2 with TRBJ2-5; D is possibly TRBD1 (6 bases). V was shortened by 4 bases and J by 2 bases, with 14 bases between the two germline ends. The CDR3 length is 15 residues. The germline gives CDR1 SNHLY, CDR2 FYNNEI. DNA of the CDR3: TGTGCCAGCAGTGGACAGGAGACTCCACAAGAGACCCAGTACTTC. It specifies CASSGQETPQETQYF.

The CDR3 DNA sequence: TGTGCCAGCAGCTCCGGGACAGAGTACGAGCAGTACTTC. Its protein is CASSSGTEYEQYF. The chain combines TRBV7-9 with TRBJ2-7; 7 nucleotides align to TRBD1. Germline assignment: CDR1 SEHNR and CDR2 FQNEAQ (reference sequence). V gave up 4 bases and J gave up 4 bases; unmatched junction bases: 4. The CDR3 sequence is 13 residues long. Full variable domain (missing parts from reference TRBV7-9 and TRBJ2-7): DTGVSQNPRHKITKRGQNVTFRCDPISEHNRLYWYRQTLGQGPEFLTYFQNEAQLEKSRLLSDRFSAERPKGSFSTLEIQRTEQGDSAMYLCASSSGTEYEQYFGPGTRLTVT.

J is TRBJ2-7 and V is TRBV6-5, with 11 bases that match TRBD2. CDR3 length: 15 residues. J was trimmed by 5 bases and V by 0 bases; bases with no gene match: 3. The germline V gene has CDR1 MNHEY and CDR2 SVGAGI. Here the CDR3 DNA reads TGTGCCAGCAGTTACTCTAGCGGGGGGGCCCACGAGCAGTACTTC. Translation: CASSYSSGGAHEQYF.

The genes are TRBV6-5 and TRBJ1-2; D gene unclear. The CDR3 is 14 amino acids. Germline CDR1 and CDR2: MNHEY and SVGAGI. Trimming took 2 bases from V and 4 from J, leaving 11 bases between them. The CDR3 DNA reads as TGTGCCAGCAGTTACGCGGATCAGACCTATGGCTACACCTTC. Residues: CASSYADQTYGYTF.

As concerns this clone: Its ends do not fully match the called genes, so a read error is possible. This chain joins TRBV15 and TRBJ1-2; 7 bases match TRBD1. Per the germline V gene, CDR1 is LNHNV and CDR2 is YYDKDF (reference sequence). The CDR3 length is 15 residues. This chain's CDR3 is CATSRGGTVTYDYTF. In DNA form, the CDR3 reads TGTGCCACCAGCAGAGGGGGGACAGTAACCTATGACTACACCTTC.

The table lists this clone with a few counts. V gene TRBV21-1 combines with J gene TRBJ1-4; the D call in the table, TRBD1, was not verified against the DNA. TRBV21-1 is assigned pseudogene status. The CDR3 consists of 19 residues. The chain's CDR3 is CASSKACDRALATNEKLFF. CDR3 nucleotide sequence: TGTGCCAGCAGCAAAGCTTGTGACAGGGCCCTTGCAACTAATGAAAAACTGTTTTTT.

In this sample, this clone turned up a few times. The chain links TRBV6-5 to TRBJ1-5; 7 bases match TRBD1. Germline CDR1 and CDR2: MNHEY and SVGAGI. Trimming removed 1 base from V and 7 bases from J; junction bases left unmatched: 1. The CDR3 contains 13 residues. CDR3 nucleotide sequence: TGTGCCAGCAGTTACTTCAGGGGGCAGCCCCAGCATTTT. This gives the protein CASSYFRGQPQHF.